Following are 22 T cell receptor beta chains from one sample sequenced in a study of T-cell reconstitution after alpha-beta-depleted transplantation in children. Unique molecular identifiers were built into the TCRbeta library. TCRdb passed the PCR reads through MiXCR, listing each CDR3 protein once. The data show a few hundred thousand distinct CDR3 sequences, about 24% seen once. Material: PBMCs, mostly from graft donor cells, obtained 360 days after TCRalphabeta/CD19-depleted stem cell transplant. These receptors were collected from a female patient aged 2-10 years who had a stem cell transplant for congenital amegakaryocytic thrombocytopenia, so the T cells may come from the graft donor.

This clonotype occurred a few times. V and J are TRBV20-1 and TRBJ2-7, with a tentative D call TRBD2 (6 bases). CDR1 and CDR2 (germline): DFQATT, SNEGSKA (reference sequence). The V end lost 3 bases, the J end lost 3 bases, and 12 bases lay between the germline ends. The CDR3 sequence is 13 residues long. This CDR3 is CSARDYHYYEQYF. The DNA of the CDR3 is TGCAGTGCTAGGGACTATCACTACTACGAGCAGTACTTC.

This clonotype has just a few counts. The J gene is TRBJ2-7, the V gene TRBV28; 9 bases map to TRBD1. Germline V gives CDR1 MDHEN, CDR2 SYDVKM. Unmatched junction bases numbered 11, after V lost 11 bases and J lost 3 bases. The length of the CDR3 is 14 residues. The CDR3 sequence is CAANAGTGLYEQYF. CDR3 sequence (DNA): TGTGCCGCTAACGCCGGGACAGGGCTCTACGAGCAGTACTTC.

The V and J genes are TRBV20-1 and TRBJ1-1, with 7 bases aligning to TRBD1. This CDR3 region has 15 residues. The junction had 13 bases not matched to a gene; V was cut back by 7 bases and J by 2 bases. Germline-derived CDR1 and CDR2 are DFQATT and SNEGSKA (reference sequence). The DNA for the CDR3 is TGCAGTGGTCCGACTCTTGGGACAGCCAACACTGAAGCTTTCTTT. Its translation is CSGPTLGTANTEAFF.

This clonotype occurred a few times. The rearrangement uses TRBV2 and TRBJ2-1; 7 bases agree with TRBD1. This CDR3 spans 15 amino acids. CDR1 and CDR2 (germline): SNHLY, FYNNEI. The V and J ends lost 1 base and 4 bases, in that order; junction bases with no gene match: 4. The CDR3 sequence is CASSEGQGLYNEQFF. The DNA for the CDR3 is TGTGCCAGCAGTGAAGGACAGGGCCTTTACAATGAGCAGTTCTTC. Supplemented by reference TRBV2 and TRBJ2-1, the full variable domain reads EPEVTQTPSHQVTQMGQEVILRCVPISNHLYFYWYRQILGQKVEFLVSFYNNEISEKSEIFDDQFSVERPDGSNFTLKIRSTKLEDSAMYFCASSEGQGLYNEQFFGPGTRLTVL.

In regard to this clonotype: At one boundary the junction diverges from the germline segment, which might be a read error. The chain carries TRBV12-3 or TRBV12-4 and TRBJ2-3; a possible D gene is TRBD2 (5 bases). The CDR3 is 15 amino acids. The CDR3 region is CASKEELASTDTHYF. CDR3 DNA sequence: TGTGCCAGCAAAGAGGAGCTAGCCAGCACAGATACGCATTATTTT.

This chain links TRBV5-1 with TRBJ2-6, with no clear D. This CDR3 is built from 15 residues. V was clipped by 4 bases and J by 0 bases, with 8 bases between them. The germline V gene has CDR1 SGHRS and CDR2 YFSETQ. The CDR3 spells CASSPADSGANVLTF. CDR3 DNA: TGCGCCAGCAGCCCCGCAGACTCTGGGGCCAACGTCCTGACTTTC. Full variable domain (remainder filled in from reference TRBV5-1 and TRBJ2-6): KAGVTQTPRYLIKTRGQQVTLSCSPISGHRSVSWYQQTPGQGLQFLFEYFSETQRNKGNFPGRFSGRQFSNSRSEMNVSTLELGDSALYLCASSPADSGANVLTFGAGSRLTVL.

This clonotype appeared a few times. The chain is built from TRBV18 and TRBJ1-1; the D is unclear. Trimming left V 2 bases short and J 1 base short, with 8 bases between. The CDR3 covers 14 residues. Germline loops: CDR1 KGHSH, CDR2 LQKENI. CDR3 loop: CASSPGLANTEAFF. CDR3 bases: TGTGCCAGCTCACCAGGGCTTGCGAACACTGAAGCTTTCTTT. Using reference TRBV18 and TRBJ1-1 for the parts outside the CDR3, the full variable domain is NAGVMQNPRHLVRRRGQEARLRCSPMKGHSHVYWYRQLPEEGLKFMVYLQKENIIDESGMPKERFSAEFPKEGPSILRIQQVVRGDSAAYFCASSPGLANTEAFFGQGTRLTVV.

The chain has TRBV20-1 and TRBJ1-1, with D possibly TRBD1 on 5 matching bases. The V end was cut by 6 bases, the J end by 3 bases, with 20 bases between. Looked up from germline, CDR1 is DFQATT and CDR2 is SNEGSKA (reference sequence). This CDR3 has 15 amino acids. In DNA form, the CDR3 reads TGCAGTGCCAAAACGGGGGTTGGGTTTTACACTGAAGCTTTCTTT. This translates into CSAKTGVGFYTEAFF.

This clonotype was seen a few times. V is TRBV4-1 and J is TRBJ2-1; tentative D call: TRBD2 (6 bases). CDR3 length: 17 residues. The V and J ends lost 2 bases and 7 bases respectively, with 21 bases between them. CDR1 and CDR2 (germline): MGHRA, YSYEKL. The CDR3, as DNA: TGCGCCAGCAGCCAACCTTTTACTAGCCGGGGTAGGAATGAGCAGTTCTTC. It specifies CASSQPFTSRGRNEQFF.

In this sample, this clonotype turned up a few times. The genes are TRBV19 and TRBJ2-3; D is perhaps TRBD1 or TRBD2 (5 bases each). This CDR3 contains 15 residues. Germline loops: CDR1 LNHDA, CDR2 SQIVND (reference sequence). Trimming removed 4 bases from V and 2 bases from J, with 13 bases in between. CDR3 sequence reads: CASSRSRDATDTQYF. CDR3 DNA sequence: TGTGCCAGTAGTAGGAGCCGGGACGCCACAGATACGCAGTATTTT.

This clonotype appeared a few times. The J gene is TRBJ2-3, the V gene TRBV20-1; D not certain. Germline loops: CDR1 DFQATT, CDR2 SNEGSKA (reference sequence). The V and J ends lost 3 bases and 1 base respectively, with 11 bases between them. CDR3 length: 14 amino acids. The CDR3 protein is CSARSESGTDTQYF. CDR3 DNA sequence: TGCAGTGCTAGGTCCGAAAGCGGCACAGATACGCAGTATTTT.

This clonotype was picked up a small number of times. The chain combines TRBV6-2 or TRBV6-3 with TRBJ2-7; 9 bases map to TRBD1. There are 13 residues in the CDR3. After removal of 8 bases from V and 4 bases from J, the junction contained 6 bases not matched to a gene. Germline V CDR1 and CDR2: MNHEY, SVGEGT. The chain's CDR3 is CASSGQGPYEQYF. The CDR3 nucleotides read TGTGCCAGCTCGGGACAGGGACCTTACGAGCAGTACTTC.

The gene calls are TRBV27 and TRBJ1-5; perhaps TRBD1 as D (5 bases). This CDR3 has 15 amino acids. Trimming shortened V by 3 bases and J by 0 bases, and 9 bases separated the two germline ends. CDR1 and CDR2 from the germline V gene are MNHEY and SMNVEV (reference sequence). The CDR3 DNA follows: TGTGCCAGCAGTTTGCGGGGCGATAGCAATCAGCCCCAGCATTTT. Translated, it gives CASSLRGDSNQPQHF.

This clonotype appeared a few times. The chain couples TRBV20-1 to TRBJ2-4; the match to TRBD2 covers 12 bases. The CDR3 covers 17 residues. V lost 1 base and J lost 1; bases outside the gene matches: 5. Germline CDR1 reads DFQATT; CDR2 reads SNEGSKA (reference sequence). CDR3 sequence reads: CSARARLAGAAKNIQYF. CDR3 nucleotides: TGCAGTGCTAGAGCCCGACTAGCGGGAGCCGCCAAAAACATTCAGTACTTC.

This chain connects TRBV27 to TRBJ2-7; D ambiguous. This CDR3 has 15 amino acids. Trimming took off 2 bases at V and 1 base at J, with 12 bases between the two ends. Germline V gene lookup returns CDR1 MNHEY and CDR2 SMNVEV (reference sequence). The CDR3 bases are TGTGCCAGCAGTTTAACTGCAGTTACTTCCTACGAGCAGTACTTC. Its translation is CASSLTAVTSYEQYF.

The chain recombines TRBV28 with TRBJ2-7; TRBD2 matches at 7 bases. Germline V lookup: CDR1 MDHEN, CDR2 SYDVKM. V gave up 2 bases and J gave up 3 bases; unmatched junction bases: 4. The CDR3 loop spans 14 amino acids. This chain's CDR3 is CASSLAGVYYEQYF. As DNA, the CDR3 is TGTGCCAGCAGTTTAGCGGGAGTCTACTACGAGCAGTACTTC. Looking up the rest from reference TRBV28 and TRBJ2-7 gives the full variable domain: DVKVTQSSRYLVKRTGEKVFLECVQDMDHENMFWYRQDPGLGLRLIYFSYDVKMKEKGDIPEGYSVSREKKERFSLILESASTNQTSMYLCASSLAGVYYEQYFGPGTRLTVT.

The chain combines TRBV4-1 with TRBJ1-5; no definite D call. With 3 bases removed from V and 6 bases from J, the gap between germline ends came to 15 bases. The CDR3 is 15 amino acids. Germline V gene sequence: CDR1 MGHRA, CDR2 YSYEKL. The CDR3 DNA is TGCGCCAGCAGCCATCTGGGCATAGGGTCTCAGCCCCAGCATTTT. It specifies CASSHLGIGSQPQHF.

This clonotype was seen once. DNA of the CDR3: TGCGCCAGCAGCTCAAGCGGGAGGGATACGCAGTATTTT. This sequence encodes CASSSSGRDTQYF. V gene TRBV5-1 combines with J gene TRBJ2-3, with 9 nucleotides matching TRBD2. The ends lost 3 bases at V and 6 bases at J; junction bases unmatched: 2. The germline V gene has CDR1 SGHRS and CDR2 YFSETQ. CDR3 length: 13 amino acids.

In this sample, this clonotype turned up a few times. CDR3 in DNA: TGTGCCAGCAGACGTCGGGGGAAGGGCACAGATACGCAGTATTTT. Translating it yields CASRRRGKGTDTQYF. The chain is built from TRBV28 and TRBJ2-3, with a possible D match to TRBD2 (6 bases). Germline CDR1 is MDHEN and CDR2 is SYDVKM. This CDR3 contains 15 residues. V lost 6 bases and J lost 1, with 14 bases in between.

This clonotype turned up a few times. The chain couples TRBV5-1 to TRBJ2-7; no clear D. In germline, CDR1 is SGHRS, CDR2 YFSETQ. V lost 0 bases and J 0 bases, leaving 4 bases between the germline ends. The CDR3 loop spans 13 amino acids. CDR3 nucleotides: TGCGCCAGCAGCTTGGCTCCCTCCTACGAGCAGTACTTC. Its translation: CASSLAPSYEQYF.

V gene TRBV4-3 combines with J gene TRBJ1-5; D not resolved. There are 15 residues in the CDR3. V was cut by 0 bases and J by 3 bases, with 9 bases left in between. Germline assignment: CDR1 LGHNA and CDR2 YSLEER. DNA of the CDR3: TGCGCCAGCAGCCAAGATGTGGAGTACAATCAGCCCCAGCATTTT. This gives the protein CASSQDVEYNQPQHF.

The V call is TRBV5-1, the J call TRBJ2-5; D is undetermined. V gave up 0 bases and J gave up 2 bases, with 11 bases separating them. Per the germline V gene, CDR1 is SGHRS and CDR2 is YFSETQ. The CDR3 sequence is 15 residues long. The chain's CDR3 is CASSLVQPKQETQYF. The CDR3, as DNA: TGCGCCAGCAGCTTGGTTCAGCCTAAACAAGAGACCCAGTACTTC.